This T cell receptor beta chain was sequenced for a study of T cell responses to AZD1222 COVID-19 vaccine. Libraries were prepared by immunoSEQ multiplex PCR; TCRdb keeps only in-frame clonotypes and omits some of them. The repertoire holds 83,000 or so clones, with around 88% as singletons. Per the germline V gene, CDR1 is SEHNR and CDR2 is FQNEAQ (reference sequence). V was clipped by 3 bases and J by 0 bases, with 8 bases between them. The CDR3 has 15 amino acids. This clonotype was obtained from an adult in good health. The chain links TRBV7-9 to TRBJ2-2, with D maybe TRBD1 (5 bases). The input for sequencing was peripheral blood, taken on day 0 of AZD1222 vaccination. CDR3 in DNA: TGTGCCAGCAGCTTCCAGGGAACGAACACCGGGGAGCTGTTTTTT. The encoded protein is CASSFQGTNTGELFF.